This TCR beta chain was observed in a study of CD8 T cells in Susac syndrome. Germline lookup yields CDR1 LNHNV and CDR2 YYDKDF (reference sequence). There are 15 residues in the CDR3. Germline trimming cut 2 bases from V and 1 base from J; bases unmatched to any gene: 4. The RNA, about 0.45 to 1 ug, was put through reverse transcription using random hexamers. The amplification used immunoSEQ multiplex PCR on TCR beta CDR3; it spanned 54 Vbeta and 13 Jbeta. TCRdb re-derived calls from the immunoSEQ multiplex PCR reads in MiXCR, one entry per CDR3 protein. The sample lists approximately 260,000 distinct CDR3 sequences; roughly 95% were seen once.

The sequencing sample was made of CD4+ T cells from PBMCs. This chain joins TRBV15 and TRBJ1-1; 7 bases line up with TRBD1. This TCR came from a human donor with Susac syndrome. This chain's CDR3 is CATSRSGTENTEAFF. The CDR3 DNA is TGTGCCACCAGCAGATCTGGGACAGAGAACACTGAAGCTTTCTTT. Drawing the rest from reference TRBV15 and TRBJ1-1, the complete variable domain is DAMVIQNPRYQVTQFGKPVTLSCSQTLNHNVMYWYQQKSSQAPKLLFHYYDKDFNNEADTPDNFQSRRPNTSFCFLDIRSPGLGDTAMYLCATSRSGTENTEAFFGQGTRLTVV.